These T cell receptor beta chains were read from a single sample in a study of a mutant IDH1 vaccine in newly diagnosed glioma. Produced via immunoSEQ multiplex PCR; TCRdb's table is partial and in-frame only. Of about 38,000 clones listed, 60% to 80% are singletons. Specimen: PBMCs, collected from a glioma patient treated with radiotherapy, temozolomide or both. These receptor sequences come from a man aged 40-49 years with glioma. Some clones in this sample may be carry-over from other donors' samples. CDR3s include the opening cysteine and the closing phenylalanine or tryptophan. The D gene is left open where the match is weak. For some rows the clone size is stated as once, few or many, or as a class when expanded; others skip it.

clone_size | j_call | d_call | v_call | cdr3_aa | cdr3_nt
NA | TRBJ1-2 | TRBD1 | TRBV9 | CASSGTGWGGYTF | TGTGCCAGCAGCGGGACAGGCTGGGGAGGCTACACCTTC
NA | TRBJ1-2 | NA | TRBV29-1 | CSVEVTRYRAPGGYTF | TGCAGCGTTGAAGTGACCCGTTACAGGGCCCCGGGTGGCTACACCTTC
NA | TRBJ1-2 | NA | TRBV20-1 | CSAASGYGYTF | TGCAGTGCCGCCTCAGGTTATGGCTACACCTTC
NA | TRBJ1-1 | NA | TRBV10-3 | CAARDTLREAFF | TGTGCCGCCCGGGACACCCTACGGGAAGCTTTCTTT
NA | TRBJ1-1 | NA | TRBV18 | CASSPLQGNQEGGAFF | TGTGCCAGCTCACCACTACAGGGAAACCAAGAAGGTGGAGCTTTCTTT
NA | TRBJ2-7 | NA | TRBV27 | CASSSGAGLYEQYF | TGTGCCAGCAGTTCAGGGGCCGGCCTCTACGAGCAGTACTTC
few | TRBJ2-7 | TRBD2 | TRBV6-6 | CASSGYSGRSYEQYF | TGTGCCAGCAGTGGATATAGCGGGCGCTCCTACGAGCAGTACTTC
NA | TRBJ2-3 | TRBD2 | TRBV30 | CAWSDQAGGTDTQYF | TGTGCCTGGAGTGACCAAGCGGGGGGGACAGATACGCAGTATTTT
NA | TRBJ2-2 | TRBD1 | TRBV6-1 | CASEDRGYTGELFF | TGTGCCAGCGAGGACAGGGGGTATACCGGGGAGCTGTTTTTT
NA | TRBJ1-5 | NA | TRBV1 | CTSSQRRRVGNQPQHF | TGCACCAGCAGCCAACGTCGAAGAGTGGGGAATCAGCCCCAGCATTTT
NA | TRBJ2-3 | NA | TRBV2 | CASSKGGLRTDTQYF | TGTGCCAGCAGCAAGGGGGGACTTAGGACAGATACGCAGTATTTT
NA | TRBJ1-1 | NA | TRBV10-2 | CASSDYSDTEAFF | TGCGCCAGCAGTGATTACAGTGACACTGAAGCTTTCTTT
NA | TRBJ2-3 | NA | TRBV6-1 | CASSEFVPPAGQYF | TGTGCCAGCAGTGAATTCGTCCCTCCGGCGGGGCAGTATTTT
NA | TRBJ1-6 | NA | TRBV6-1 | CASSDRQGQNSPLHF | TGTGCCAGCAGTGACCGGCAGGGGCAGAATTCACCCCTCCACTTT
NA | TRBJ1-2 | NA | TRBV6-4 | CASSDGWGSSWGYTF | TGTGCCAGCAGTGACGGTTGGGGATCCAGCTGGGGCTACACCTTC
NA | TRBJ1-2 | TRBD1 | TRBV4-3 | CASSPTGQGYGLFGGYTF | TGCGCCAGCAGCCCGACAGGACAGGGGTATGGACTATTTGGGGGCTACACCTTC
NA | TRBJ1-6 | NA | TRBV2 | CASGEVGESPLHF | TGTGCCAGCGGGGAAGTAGGGGAGTCACCCCTCCACTTT
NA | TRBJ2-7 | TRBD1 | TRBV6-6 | CASRGQSSYEQYF | TGTGCCAGCAGGGGACAGTCTTCTTACGAGCAGTACTTC
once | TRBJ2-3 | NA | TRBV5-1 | CASSLFAGASTDTQYF | TGCGCCAGCAGCTTGTTTGCGGGGGCCAGCACAGATACGCAGTATTTT
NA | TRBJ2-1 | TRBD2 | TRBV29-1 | CSVAMQGTSENNEQFF | TGCAGCGTTGCTATGCAGGGGACTAGCGAGAACAATGAGCAGTTCTTC
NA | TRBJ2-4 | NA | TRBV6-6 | CASSKSDIQYF | TGTGCCAGCAGTAAATCGGACATTCAGTACTTC
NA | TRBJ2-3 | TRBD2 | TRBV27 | CASSLLGYSGGGGPSGDTQYF | TGTGCCAGCAGTTTATTAGGTTACAGCGGGGGCGGGGGCCCCTCTGGGGATACGCAGTATTTT
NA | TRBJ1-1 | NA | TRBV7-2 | CASSSTGPAVAFF | TGTGCCAGCAGCTCCACAGGGCCGGCGGTGGCTTTCTTT
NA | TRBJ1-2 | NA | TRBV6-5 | CASSRLRDGNYGYTF | TGTGCCAGCAGTCGCCTCCGGGACGGGAACTATGGCTACACCTTC
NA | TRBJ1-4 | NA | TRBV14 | CASSQGGGNEKLFF | TGTGCCAGCAGCCAAGGTGGGGGGAATGAAAAACTGTTTTTT
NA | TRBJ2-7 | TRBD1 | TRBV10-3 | CATGGQGAYEQYF | TGTGCCACTGGGGGACAGGGGGCCTACGAGCAGTACTTC
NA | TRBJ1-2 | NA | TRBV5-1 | CASSDDSGYGYTF | TGCGCCAGCAGCGACGACAGTGGCTATGGCTACACCTTC